What follows are 3 T cell receptor beta chains derived from one specimen sequenced in a study of cytomegalovirus exposure and HLA in healthy donors. A multiplex PCR was run with 60 Vbeta primers and 13 Jbeta primers. TCRdb keeps only in-frame clones here, not all; method: immunoSEQ multiplex PCR. The data hold about 180,000 clones, with roughly 80% observed a single time. Sequenced material: PBMCs. These receptors originate from a girl between 10 and 17 years old in good health and CMV-seropositive.

This chain links TRBV5-4 with TRBJ2-5; 7 bases fit TRBD1. With V trimmed by 5 bases and J by 3 bases, 7 bases remained unmatched. CDR1 is SGHNT and CDR2 is YYREEE in the germline V gene (reference sequence). The CDR3 loop spans 14 amino acids. In DNA, the CDR3 is TGTGCCAGCAGAAATCCCCAGGGGGAAGAGACCCAGTACTTC. Its protein is CASRNPQGEETQYF. The full variable domain, in which reference TRBV5-4 and TRBJ2-5 provide the parts outside the CDR3, is ETGVTQSPTHLIKTRGQQVTLRCSSQSGHNTVSWYQQALGQGPQFIFQYYREEENGRGNFPPRFSGLQFPNYSSELNVNALELDDSALYLCASRNPQGEETQYFGPGTRLLVL.

The chain combines TRBV11-2 with TRBJ2-7, with D perhaps TRBD1 (6 bases). Trimming left V 2 bases short and J 3 bases short, with 14 bases between. Germline CDR1 SGHAT, CDR2 FQNNGV. The CDR3 length is 15 residues. The CDR3 nucleotides are TGTGCCAGCAGCTTAAACCAGGGGCGGAACTACGAGCAGTACTTC. Translation gives CASSLNQGRNYEQYF.

The V and J genes are TRBV19 and TRBJ2-1, with 13 bases lining up with TRBD2. V was pared by 3 bases and J by 7 bases, with 6 bases of the junction left unmatched. The CDR3 is 16 amino acids. The germline V gene has CDR1 LNHDA and CDR2 SQIVND (reference sequence). Here the CDR3 reads CASSIWTSGRGNEQFF. The CDR3, as DNA: TGTGCCAGTAGTATCTGGACTAGCGGGAGAGGAAATGAGCAGTTCTTC.